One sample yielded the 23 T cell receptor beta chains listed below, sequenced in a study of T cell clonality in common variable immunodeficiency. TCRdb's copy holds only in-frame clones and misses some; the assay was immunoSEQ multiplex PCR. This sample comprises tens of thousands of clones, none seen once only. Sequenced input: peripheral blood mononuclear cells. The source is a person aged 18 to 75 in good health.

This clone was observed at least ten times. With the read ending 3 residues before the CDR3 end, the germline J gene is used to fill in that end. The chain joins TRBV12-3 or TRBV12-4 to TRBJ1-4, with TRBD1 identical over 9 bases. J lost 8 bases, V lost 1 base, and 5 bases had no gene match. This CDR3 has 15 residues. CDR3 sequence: CASSLEQGAVEKLFF. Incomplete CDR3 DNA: TGTGCCAGCAGTTTAGAACAGGGGGCGGTCGAAAAA.

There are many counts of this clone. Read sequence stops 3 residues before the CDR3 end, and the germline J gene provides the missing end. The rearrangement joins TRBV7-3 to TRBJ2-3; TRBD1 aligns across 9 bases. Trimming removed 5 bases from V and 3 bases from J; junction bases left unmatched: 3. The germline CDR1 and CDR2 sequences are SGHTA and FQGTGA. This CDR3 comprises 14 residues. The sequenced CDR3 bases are TGTGCCAGCAGCACGGGACAGGGAACAGATACG. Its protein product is CASSTGQGTDT. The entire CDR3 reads CASSTGQGTDTQYF.

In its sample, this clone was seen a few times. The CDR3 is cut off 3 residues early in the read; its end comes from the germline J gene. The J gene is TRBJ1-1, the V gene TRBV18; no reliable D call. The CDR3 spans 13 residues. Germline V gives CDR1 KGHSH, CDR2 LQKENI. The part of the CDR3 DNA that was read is TGTGCCAGCTCACCACATAGGGCAGGAGAA. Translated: CASSPHRAGE. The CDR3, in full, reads CASSPHRAGEAFF.

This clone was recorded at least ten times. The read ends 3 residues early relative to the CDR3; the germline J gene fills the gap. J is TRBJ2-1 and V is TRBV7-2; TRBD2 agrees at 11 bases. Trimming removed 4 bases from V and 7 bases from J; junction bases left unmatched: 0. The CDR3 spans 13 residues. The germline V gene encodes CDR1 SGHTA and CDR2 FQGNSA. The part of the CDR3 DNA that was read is TGTGCCAGCAGCTGGACTAGCGGGAATGAG. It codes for CASSWTSGNE. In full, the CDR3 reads CASSWTSGNEQFF.

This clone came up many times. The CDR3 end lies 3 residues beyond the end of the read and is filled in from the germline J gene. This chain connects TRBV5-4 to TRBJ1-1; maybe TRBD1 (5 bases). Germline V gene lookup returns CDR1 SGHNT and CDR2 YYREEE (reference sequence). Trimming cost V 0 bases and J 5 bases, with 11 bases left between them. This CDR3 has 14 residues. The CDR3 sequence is CASSLAGGGTEAFF. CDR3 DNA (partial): TGTGCCAGCAGCTTGGCCGGGGGGGGGACTGAA.

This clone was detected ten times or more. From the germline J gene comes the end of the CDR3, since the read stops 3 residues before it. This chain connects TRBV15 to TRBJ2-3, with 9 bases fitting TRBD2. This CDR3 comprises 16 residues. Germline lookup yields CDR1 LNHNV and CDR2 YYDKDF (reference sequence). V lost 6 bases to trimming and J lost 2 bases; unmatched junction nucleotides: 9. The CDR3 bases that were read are TGTGCCACCAGTGCGGCTAGCGGGACCTACACAGATACG. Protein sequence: CATSAASGTYTDT. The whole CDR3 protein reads CATSAASGTYTDTQYF.

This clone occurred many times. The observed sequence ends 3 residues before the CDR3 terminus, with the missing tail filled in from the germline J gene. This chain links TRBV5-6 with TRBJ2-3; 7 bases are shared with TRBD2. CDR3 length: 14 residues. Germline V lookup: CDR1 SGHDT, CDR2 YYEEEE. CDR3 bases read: TGTGCCAGCAGCCAGGTCTTTGGGGGGGACACG. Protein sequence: CASSQVFGGDT. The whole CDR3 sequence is CASSQVFGGDTQYF.

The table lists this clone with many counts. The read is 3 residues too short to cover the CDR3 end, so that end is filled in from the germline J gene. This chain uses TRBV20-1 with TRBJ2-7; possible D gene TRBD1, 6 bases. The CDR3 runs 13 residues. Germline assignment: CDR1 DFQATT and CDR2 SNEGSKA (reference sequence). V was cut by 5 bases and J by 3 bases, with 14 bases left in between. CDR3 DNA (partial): TGCAGTGCTCAAGGGGCAGGGGTCTACGAG. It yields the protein CSAQGAGVYE. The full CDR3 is CSAQGAGVYEQYF.

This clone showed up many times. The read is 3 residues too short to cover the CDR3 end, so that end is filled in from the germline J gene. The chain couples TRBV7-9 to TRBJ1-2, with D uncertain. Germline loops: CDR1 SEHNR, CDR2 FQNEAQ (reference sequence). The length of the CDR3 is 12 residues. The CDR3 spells CASSPWAGGYTF. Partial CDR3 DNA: TGTGCCAGCAGCCCCTGGGCGGGAGGC.

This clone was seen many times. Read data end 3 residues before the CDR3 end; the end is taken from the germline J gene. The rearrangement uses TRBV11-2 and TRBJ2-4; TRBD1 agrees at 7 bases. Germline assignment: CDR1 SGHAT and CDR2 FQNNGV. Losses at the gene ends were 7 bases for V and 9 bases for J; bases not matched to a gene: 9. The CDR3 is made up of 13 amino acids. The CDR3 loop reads CASNGQARGIQYF. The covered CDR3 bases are TGTGCCAGCAACGGACAGGCCAGGGGCATT.

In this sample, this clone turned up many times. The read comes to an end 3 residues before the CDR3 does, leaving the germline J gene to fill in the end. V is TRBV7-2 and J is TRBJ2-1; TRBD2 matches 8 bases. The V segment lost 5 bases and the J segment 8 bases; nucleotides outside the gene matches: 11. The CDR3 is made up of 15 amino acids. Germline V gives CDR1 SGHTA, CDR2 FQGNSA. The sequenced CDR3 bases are TGTGCCAGCAGCCCCCGGGGGGGGTGGGAGGATGAG. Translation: CASSPRGGWEDE. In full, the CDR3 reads CASSPRGGWEDEQFF.

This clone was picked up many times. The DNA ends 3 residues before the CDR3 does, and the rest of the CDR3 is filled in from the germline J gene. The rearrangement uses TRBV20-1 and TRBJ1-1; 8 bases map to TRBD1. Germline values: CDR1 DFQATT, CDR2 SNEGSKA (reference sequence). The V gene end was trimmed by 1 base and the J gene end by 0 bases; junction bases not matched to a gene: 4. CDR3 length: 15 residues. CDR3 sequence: CSARVAGGMNTEAFF. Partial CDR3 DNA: TGCAGTGCTAGAGTAGCAGGGGGCATGAACACTGAA.

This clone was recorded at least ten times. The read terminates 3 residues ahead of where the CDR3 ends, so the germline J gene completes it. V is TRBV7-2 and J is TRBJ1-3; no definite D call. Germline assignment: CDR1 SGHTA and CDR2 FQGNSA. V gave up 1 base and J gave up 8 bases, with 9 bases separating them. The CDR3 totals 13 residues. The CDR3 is CASSLDHKDTIYF. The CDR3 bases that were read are TGTGCCAGCAGCTTAGACCACAAGGACACC. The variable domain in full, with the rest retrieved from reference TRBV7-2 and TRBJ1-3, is GAGVSQSPSNKVTEKGKDVELRCDPISGHTALYWYRQSLGQGLEFLIYFQGNSAPDKSGLPSDRFSAERTGGSVSTLTIQRTQQEDSAVYLCASSLDHKDTIYFGEGSWLTVV.

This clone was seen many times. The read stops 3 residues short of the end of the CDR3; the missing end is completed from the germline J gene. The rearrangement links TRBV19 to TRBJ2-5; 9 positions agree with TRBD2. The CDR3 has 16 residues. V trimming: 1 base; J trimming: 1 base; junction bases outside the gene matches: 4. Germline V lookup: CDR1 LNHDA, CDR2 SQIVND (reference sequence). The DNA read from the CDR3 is TGTGCCAGTAGTATAGCCGCGGGAGGGTTCCAAGAGACC. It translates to CASSIAAGGFQET. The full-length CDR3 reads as CASSIAAGGFQETQYF.

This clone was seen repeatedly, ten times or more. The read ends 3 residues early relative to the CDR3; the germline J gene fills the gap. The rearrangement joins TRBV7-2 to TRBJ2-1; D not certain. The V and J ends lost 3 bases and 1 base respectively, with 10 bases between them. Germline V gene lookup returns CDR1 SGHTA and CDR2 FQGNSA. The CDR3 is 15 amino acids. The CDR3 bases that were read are TGTGCCAGCAGCTTCTCAACGGGTTCCTACAATGAG. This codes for CASSFSTGSYNE. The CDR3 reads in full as CASSFSTGSYNEQFF.

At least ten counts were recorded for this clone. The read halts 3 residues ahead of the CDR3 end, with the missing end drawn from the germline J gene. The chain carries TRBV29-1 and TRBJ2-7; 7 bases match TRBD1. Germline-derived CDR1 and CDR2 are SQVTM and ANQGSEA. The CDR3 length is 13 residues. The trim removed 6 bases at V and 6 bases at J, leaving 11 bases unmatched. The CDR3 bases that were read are TGCAGCGTCAACCACAGGGGTTCGGGCGAG. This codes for CSVNHRGSGE. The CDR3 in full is CSVNHRGSGEQYF.

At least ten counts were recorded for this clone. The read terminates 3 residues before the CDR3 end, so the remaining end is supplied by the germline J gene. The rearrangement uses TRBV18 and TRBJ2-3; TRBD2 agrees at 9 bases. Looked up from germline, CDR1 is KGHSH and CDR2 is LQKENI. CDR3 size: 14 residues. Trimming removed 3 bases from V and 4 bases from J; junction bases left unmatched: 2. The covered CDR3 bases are TGTGCCAGCTCACCTAAGCGGGAGGCAGATACG. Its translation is CASSPKREADT. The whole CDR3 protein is CASSPKREADTQYF.

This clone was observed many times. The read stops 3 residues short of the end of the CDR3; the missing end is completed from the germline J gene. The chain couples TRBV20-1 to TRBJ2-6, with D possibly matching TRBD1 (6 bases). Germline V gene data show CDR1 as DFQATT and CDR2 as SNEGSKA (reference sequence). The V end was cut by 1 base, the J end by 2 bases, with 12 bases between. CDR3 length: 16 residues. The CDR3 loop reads CSARGSGATGANVLTF. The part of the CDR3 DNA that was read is TGCAGTGCTAGAGGTTCAGGGGCCACTGGGGCCAACGTC.

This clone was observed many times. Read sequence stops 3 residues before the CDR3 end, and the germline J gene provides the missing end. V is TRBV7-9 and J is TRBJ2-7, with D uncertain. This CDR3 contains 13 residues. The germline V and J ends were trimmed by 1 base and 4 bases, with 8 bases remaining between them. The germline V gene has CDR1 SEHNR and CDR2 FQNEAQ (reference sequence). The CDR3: CASSLEPQYEQYF. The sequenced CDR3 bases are TGTGCCAGCAGCTTAGAGCCCCAATACGAG.

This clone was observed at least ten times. The part of the CDR3 DNA that was read is TGCAGTGCTAGTAGATTAGCGGGAAAAGAGACC. Protein sequence: CSASRLAGKET. The entire CDR3 is CSASRLAGKETQYF. The chain has TRBV20-1 and TRBJ2-5, with 8 bases aligning to TRBD2. Read coverage stops 3 residues before the CDR3 terminus; the germline J gene supplies the remainder. The CDR3 length is 14 residues. V lost 3 bases and J lost 3; bases outside the gene matches: 6. Germline CDR1 DFQATT, CDR2 SNEGSKA (reference sequence).

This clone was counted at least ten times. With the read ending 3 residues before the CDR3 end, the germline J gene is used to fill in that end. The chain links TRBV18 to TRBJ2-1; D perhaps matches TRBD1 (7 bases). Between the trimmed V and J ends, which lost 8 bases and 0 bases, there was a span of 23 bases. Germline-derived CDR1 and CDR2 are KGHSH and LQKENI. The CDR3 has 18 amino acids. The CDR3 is CASHRRVRGASSYNEQFF. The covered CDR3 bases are TGTGCCAGCCATCGGAGAGTCAGGGGGGCGAGCTCCTACAATGAG.

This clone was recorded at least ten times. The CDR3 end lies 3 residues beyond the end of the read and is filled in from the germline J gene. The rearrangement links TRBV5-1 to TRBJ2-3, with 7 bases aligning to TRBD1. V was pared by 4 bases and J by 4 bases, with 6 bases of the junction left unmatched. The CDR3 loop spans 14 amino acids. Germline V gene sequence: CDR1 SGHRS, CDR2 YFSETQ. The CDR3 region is CASSARQGPDTQYF. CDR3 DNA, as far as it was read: TGCGCCAGCAGCGCCCGACAGGGTCCAGATACG.

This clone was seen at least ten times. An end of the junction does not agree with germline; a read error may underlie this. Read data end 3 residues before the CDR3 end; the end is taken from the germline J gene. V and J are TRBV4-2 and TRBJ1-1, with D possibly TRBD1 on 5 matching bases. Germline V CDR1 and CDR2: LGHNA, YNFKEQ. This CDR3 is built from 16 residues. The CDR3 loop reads CASSQDRGSPNTEAFF. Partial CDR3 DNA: TGCGCCAGCAGCCAAGATAGGGGATCGCCGAACACTGAA.